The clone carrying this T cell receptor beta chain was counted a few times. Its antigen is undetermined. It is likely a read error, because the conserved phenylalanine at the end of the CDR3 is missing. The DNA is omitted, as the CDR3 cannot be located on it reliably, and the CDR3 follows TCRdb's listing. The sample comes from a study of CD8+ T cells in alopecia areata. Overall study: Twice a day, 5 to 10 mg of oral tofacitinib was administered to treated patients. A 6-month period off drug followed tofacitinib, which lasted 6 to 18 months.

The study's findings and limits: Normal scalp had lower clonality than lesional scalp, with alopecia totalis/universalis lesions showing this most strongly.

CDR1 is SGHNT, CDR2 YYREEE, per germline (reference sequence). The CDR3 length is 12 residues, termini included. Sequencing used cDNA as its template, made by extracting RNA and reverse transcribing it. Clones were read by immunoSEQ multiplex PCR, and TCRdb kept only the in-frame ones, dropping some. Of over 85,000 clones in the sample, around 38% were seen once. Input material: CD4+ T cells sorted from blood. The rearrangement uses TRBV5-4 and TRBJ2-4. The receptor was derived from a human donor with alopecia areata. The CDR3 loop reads CASSLYPGPSMA.